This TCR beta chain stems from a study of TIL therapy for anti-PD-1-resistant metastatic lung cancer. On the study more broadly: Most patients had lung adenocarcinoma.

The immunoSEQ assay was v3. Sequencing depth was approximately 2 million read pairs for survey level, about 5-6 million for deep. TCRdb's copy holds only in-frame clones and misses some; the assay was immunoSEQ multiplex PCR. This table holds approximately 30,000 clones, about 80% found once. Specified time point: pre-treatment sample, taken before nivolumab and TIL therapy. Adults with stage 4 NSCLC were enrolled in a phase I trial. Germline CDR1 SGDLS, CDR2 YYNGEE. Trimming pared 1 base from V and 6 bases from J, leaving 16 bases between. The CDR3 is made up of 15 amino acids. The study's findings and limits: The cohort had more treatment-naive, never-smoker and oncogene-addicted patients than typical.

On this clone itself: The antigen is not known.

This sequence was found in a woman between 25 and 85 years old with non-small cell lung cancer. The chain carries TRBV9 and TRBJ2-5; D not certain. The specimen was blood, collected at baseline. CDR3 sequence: CASSVTAEFWKTQYF. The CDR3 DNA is TGTGCCAGCAGCGTAACGGCGGAGTTCTGGAAGACCCAGTACTTC.